One sample yielded the 28 T cell receptor beta chains listed below, sequenced in a study of CD8+ T cells in alopecia areata. Isolated RNA was reverse transcribed into cDNA used as the sequencing template. Sequenced by immunoSEQ multiplex PCR; TCRdb stores in-frame clones only, minus some. The sample lists some 240,000 clones, 50% to 70% occurring once. The source was CD4+ T cells sorted from blood, collected at week 0. The receptors were sampled from a human donor with alopecia areata.

This clone is a singleton in its sample. The rearrangement joins TRBV5-1 to TRBJ2-5, with D possibly being TRBD1 (5 bases). This CDR3 has 15 residues. V was shortened by 2 bases and J by 6 bases, with 17 bases between the two germline ends. The germline CDR1 and CDR2 sequences are SGHRS and YFSETQ. The DNA of the CDR3 is TGCGCCAGCAGCTTATATGCCGGTAGGGGAAAGACCCAGTACTTC. Translating it yields CASSLYAGRGKTQYF.

The table lists this clone with a few counts. CDR3 sequence reads: CASSVDQTGELFF. CDR3 sequence (DNA): TGTGCCAGCAGCGTAGACCAGACCGGGGAGCTGTTTTTT. V is TRBV9 and J is TRBJ2-2; D remains ambiguous. CDR1 SGDLS and CDR2 YYNGEE come from the germline V gene. Between the trimmed V and J ends, which lost 0 bases and 5 bases, there was a span of 5 bases. CDR3 length equals 13 residues.

The V and J genes are TRBV7-6 and TRBJ1-2; possibly TRBD1 for D (5 bases). Between the trimmed V and J ends, which lost 5 bases and 5 bases, there was a span of 9 bases. CDR3 length equals 12 residues. Germline V lookup: CDR1 SGHVS, CDR2 FNYEAQ. The DNA of the CDR3 is TGTGCCAGCAGCCCGGGGGATTATGGCTACACCTTC. Residues: CASSPGDYGYTF.

The sample holds one count of this clone. The chain employs TRBV30 and TRBJ2-3; D unresolved. This CDR3 contains 12 residues. Germline CDR1 and CDR2: GTSNPN and SVGIG (reference sequence). The CDR3 loop is CGVSPGSDTQYF. As DNA, the CDR3 is TGTGGGGTGTCCCCGGGTTCAGATACGCAGTATTTT.

The J gene is TRBJ1-2, the V gene TRBV27, with TRBD1 identical over 7 bases. Trimming at V came to 4 bases and at J to 2 bases, leaving 4 bases not matched to a gene. The germline gives CDR1 MNHEY, CDR2 SMNVEV (reference sequence). This CDR3 comprises 14 residues. Here the CDR3 DNA reads TGTGCCAGCAGTTGGGCGACAGGGAACTATGGCTACACCTTC. The encoded protein is CASSWATGNYGYTF.

The CDR3 nucleotides are TGTGCCAGCAGCGTTGATCCGGGACAGGGGATGGGTGAAGCTTTCTTT. Protein: CASSVDPGQGMGEAFF. The chain uses TRBV9 and TRBJ1-1; TRBD1 aligns across 10 bases. V gave up 2 bases and J gave up 7 bases; unmatched junction bases: 11. CDR1 is SGDLS, CDR2 YYNGEE, per germline. The length of the CDR3 is 16 residues. Together with reference TRBV9 and TRBJ1-1, the CDR3 gives the full variable domain: DSGVTQTPKHLITATGQRVTLRCSPRSGDLSVYWYQQSLDQGLQFLIQYYNGEERAKGNILERFSAQQFPDLHSELNLSSLELGDSALYFCASSVDPGQGMGEAFFGQGTRLTVV.

The V call is TRBV13, the J call TRBJ2-3; D remains unclear. V lost 0 bases and J 2 bases, leaving 6 bases between the germline ends. The CDR3 has 14 residues. CDR1 and CDR2 (germline): PRHDT, FYEKMQ (reference sequence). The CDR3 nucleotides read TGTGCCAGCAGCTTAGGTCTCTTCACAGATACGCAGTATTTT. It codes for CASSLGLFTDTQYF.

The chain is built from TRBV2 and TRBJ1-2; a possible D gene is TRBD1 (5 bases). The CDR3 is 13 residues long. Germline V CDR1 and CDR2: SNHLY, FYNNEI. Trimming pared 7 bases from V and 0 bases from J, leaving 9 bases between. The CDR3 coding sequence is TGTGCCAGCACTAAGGGGACTAACTATGGCTACACCTTC. It specifies CASTKGTNYGYTF.

The chain employs TRBV5-1 and TRBJ2-1, with D hard to call. The ends were cut back, 6 bases at V and 10 bases at J, with 11 bases in the middle. The CDR3 sequence is 11 residues long. From germline, CDR1 is SGHRS and CDR2 YFSETQ. The CDR3 sequence is CASMTNSEQFF. The CDR3 DNA reads TGCGCCAGCATGACAAACAGCGAGCAGTTCTTC.

This clone came up a few times. V usage is TRBV30 and J usage is TRBJ1-1; no clear D gene. V was clipped by 4 bases and J by 6 bases, with 15 bases between them. The CDR3 is 13 residues long. Germline V lookup: CDR1 GTSNPN, CDR2 SVGIG (reference sequence). Written as DNA, the CDR3 is TGTGCCTGGACCTTCAAATCCCATCCTGAAGCTTTCTTT. Its protein is CAWTFKSHPEAFF.

The chain uses TRBV30 and TRBJ2-2; a possible D gene is TRBD2 (6 bases). Trimming took 5 bases from V and 7 from J, leaving 17 bases between them. Germline V gene sequence: CDR1 GTSNPN, CDR2 SVGIG (reference sequence). There are 14 residues in the CDR3. The CDR3 spells CAWRRPGVLGELFF. The DNA of the CDR3 is TGTGCCTGGCGAAGACCGGGAGTACTCGGGGAGCTGTTTTTT. Looking up the rest from reference TRBV30 and TRBJ2-2 gives the full variable domain: SQTIHQWPATLVQPVGSPLSLECTVEGTSNPNLYWYRQAAGRGLQLLFYSVGIGQISSEVPQNLSASRPQDRQFILSSKKLLLSDSGFYLCAWRRPGVLGELFFGEGSRLTVL.

This clone was detected a few times. The chain links TRBV19 to TRBJ1-1; D not certain. The CDR3 totals 13 residues. V was shortened by 1 base and J by 1 base, with 4 bases between the two germline ends. Germline V gives CDR1 LNHDA, CDR2 SQIVND (reference sequence). CDR3 sequence: CASSIVPNTEAFF. For the CDR3, the DNA is TGTGCCAGTAGTATAGTCCCGAACACTGAAGCTTTCTTT.

The CDR3 bases are TGTGCCAGCAGCCTTTTGGGCCCTGCGGGGACTGAAGCTTTCTTT. Encoded protein: CASSLLGPAGTEAFF. The chain carries TRBV14 and TRBJ1-1, with D unresolved. This CDR3 contains 15 residues. Germline V gives CDR1 SGHDN, CDR2 FVKESK. V lost 4 bases to trimming and J lost 5 bases, with 17 bases between them.

The chain uses TRBV29-1 and TRBJ1-1; tentatively, D is TRBD1 (5 bases). The V and J ends lost 7 bases and 8 bases respectively, with 14 bases between them. This CDR3 spans 11 amino acids. Germline V gene sequence: CDR1 SQVTM, CDR2 ANQGSEA. In DNA, the CDR3 is TGCAGCGCCCCATGGGGGGGAGAAGCTTTCTTT. It translates to CSAPWGGEAFF.

This clone occurred a few times. V and J are TRBV29-1 and TRBJ1-1; D gene unclear. This CDR3 spans 14 amino acids. The germline V and J ends were trimmed by 5 bases and 3 bases, with 16 bases remaining between them. Germline V gene data show CDR1 as SQVTM and CDR2 as ANQGSEA. This CDR3 is CSVYSPGGDTEAFF. For the CDR3, the DNA is TGCAGCGTTTACAGCCCCGGTGGGGACACTGAAGCTTTCTTT. The variable domain in full, completed from reference TRBV29-1 and TRBJ1-1, reads SAVISQKPSRDICQRGTSLTIQCQVDSQVTMMFWYRQQPGQSLTLIATANQGSEATYESGFVIDKFPISRPNLTFSTLTVSNMSPEDSSIYLCSVYSPGGDTEAFFGQGTRLTVV.

In this sample, this clone turned up a few times. The rearrangement uses TRBV30 and TRBJ2-7; D remains unclear. V gave up 2 bases and J gave up 4 bases, with 9 bases separating them. The CDR3 is made up of 12 amino acids. Germline CDR1 and CDR2: GTSNPN and SVGIG (reference sequence). The CDR3 DNA reads TGTGCCTGGAGTCCCGAAGGGTACGAGCAGTACTTC. Encoded protein: CAWSPEGYEQYF.

This clone was observed a few times. The chain couples TRBV5-1 to TRBJ1-6; D uncertain. The CDR3 covers 14 residues. Trimming removed 1 base at V and 5 bases at J, with 7 bases between. The germline gives CDR1 SGHRS, CDR2 YFSETQ. DNA of the CDR3: TGCGCCAGCAGCTTGACTTCTGATAATTCACCCCTCCACTTT. As protein: CASSLTSDNSPLHF.

The chain links TRBV7-3 to TRBJ2-1, with TRBD2 matching 10 bases. The CDR3 is 15 residues long. Per germline, CDR1 SGHTA and CDR2 FQGTGA. Unmatched junction bases numbered 5, after V lost 5 bases and J lost 4 bases. In nucleotides, the CDR3 is TGTGCCAGCAGCCACACTAGCGGGACATACAATGAGCAGTTCTTC. It specifies CASSHTSGTYNEQFF. Full variable domain (missing parts from reference TRBV7-3 and TRBJ2-1): GAGVSQTPSNKVTEKGKYVELRCDPISGHTALYWYRQSLGQGPEFLIYFQGTGAADDSGLPNDRFFAVRPEGSVSTLKIQRTERGDSAVYLCASSHTSGTYNEQFFGPGTRLTVL.

The chain recombines TRBV7-9 with TRBJ1-4; a weak D match, TRBD1 (6 bases). V lost 8 bases and J 8 bases, leaving 15 bases between the germline ends. CDR3 length equals 13 residues. Germline V gene lookup returns CDR1 SEHNR and CDR2 FQNEAQ (reference sequence). CDR3 sequence: CASHREGEEKLFF. The CDR3 DNA follows: TGTGCCAGCCACAGGGAGGGGGAAGAAAAACTGTTTTTT.

The chain carries TRBV2 and TRBJ2-7; D is unresolved. CDR3 length: 14 amino acids. Trimming pared 4 bases from V and 2 bases from J, leaving 12 bases between. Germline V gene data show CDR1 as SNHLY and CDR2 as FYNNEI. The CDR3 loop reads CASSGQFLAYEQYF. For the CDR3, the DNA is TGTGCCAGCAGTGGCCAGTTTTTGGCCTACGAGCAGTACTTC.

The chain joins TRBV2 to TRBJ1-6, with D possibly matching TRBD1 (5 bases). The germline CDR1 and CDR2 sequences are SNHLY and FYNNEI. There are 13 residues in the CDR3. Trimming removed 7 bases from V and 5 bases from J, with 9 bases in between. The CDR3 loop reads CASKGTNNSPLHF. Here the CDR3 DNA reads TGTGCCAGCAAGGGGACGAATAATTCACCCCTCCACTTT.

The chain couples TRBV7-2 to TRBJ2-1; a possible D gene is TRBD1 (6 bases). Germline V gene sequence: CDR1 SGHTA, CDR2 FQGNSA. The V end was cut by 0 bases, the J end by 8 bases, with 14 bases between. The CDR3 contains 15 residues. CDR3 in amino acids: CASSLAMGQSDEQFF. The CDR3 DNA reads as TGTGCCAGCAGCTTAGCGATGGGACAATCAGATGAGCAGTTCTTC.

The sample holds a few counts of this clone. The genes are TRBV19 and TRBJ2-3, with 7 bases lining up with TRBD2. V was clipped by 3 bases and J by 5 bases; unmatched bases: 8. This CDR3 contains 15 residues. CDR1 is LNHDA, CDR2 SQIVND, per germline (reference sequence). CDR3 in amino acids: CASSIWGRAGDTQYF. CDR3 bases: TGTGCCAGTAGTATCTGGGGGAGGGCCGGAGATACGCAGTATTTT.

This chain uses TRBV30 with TRBJ2-3, with 8 positions matching TRBD2. The CDR3 covers 14 residues. The germline gives CDR1 GTSNPN, CDR2 SVGIG (reference sequence). V gave up 2 bases and J gave up 5 bases; unmatched junction bases: 6. CDR3 loop: CAWSRGGQVDTQYF. The CDR3 nucleotides are TGTGCCTGGAGTCGCGGGGGGCAGGTAGATACGCAGTATTTT.

V gene TRBV11-2 combines with J gene TRBJ2-5; D perhaps matches TRBD2 (6 bases). V was pared by 6 bases and J by 6 bases, with 11 bases between. This CDR3 region has 12 residues. Germline values: CDR1 SGHAT, CDR2 FQNNGV. This CDR3 is CASSGRRKTQYF. The CDR3 DNA follows: TGTGCCAGCAGTGGGAGGAGGAAGACCCAGTACTTC.

This clone has a handful of counts. The identical CDR3 is also encoded by other nucleotide sequences in the sample. The gene calls are TRBV6-5 and TRBJ2-3, with 8 bases aligning to TRBD1. The CDR3 has 15 amino acids. The V segment lost 2 bases and the J segment 2 bases; nucleotides outside the gene matches: 3. The germline CDR1 and CDR2 sequences are MNHEY and SVGAGI. This chain's CDR3 is CASSYTTGATDTQYF. The CDR3 DNA is TGTGCCAGCAGTTACACGACAGGGGCCACAGATACGCAGTATTTT.

The chain uses TRBV29-1 and TRBJ1-5; D may be TRBD1 (6 bases). The CDR3 totals 11 residues. The V end was cut by 7 bases, the J end by 7 bases, with 11 bases between. Germline V gives CDR1 SQVTM, CDR2 ANQGSEA. The CDR3 DNA is TGCAGCGCCAGGGGTGTCCAGCCCCAGCATTTT. Encoded protein: CSARGVQPQHF.

V gene TRBV29-1 combines with J gene TRBJ2-1; D is unresolved. The CDR3 runs 12 residues. From germline, CDR1 is SQVTM and CDR2 ANQGSEA. The V gene lost 5 bases and the J gene lost 0 bases, with 5 bases spanning the gap. CDR3 sequence reads: CSVWVSYNEQFF. In nucleotides, the CDR3 is TGCAGCGTTTGGGTCTCCTACAATGAGCAGTTCTTC.